What follows are 30 T cell receptor beta chains derived from one specimen sequenced in a study of CXCR3-negative and CXCR3-positive naive CD8 T cells. Study observations and caveats: Researchers report that CXCR3-positive naive cells carry more hydrophobic TRB CDR3s than CXCR3-negative naive cells.

Their antigens remain unidentified. Researchers prepared the TRB cDNA libraries using 5' RACE with UMI labels. TCRdb re-called the 5' RACE reads, yielding one record per CDR3 amino acid sequence without DNA. Here the sample table reports about 98,000 distinct CDR3 sequences. Source material: naive CXCR3+ CD8+ T cells from blood. The subset: CD45RO-CCR7+CD27+CD95- naive CD8+ T cells expressing CXCR3 (TNR3+). The receptor set was obtained from a human donor in good health. Some clones in this sample may be carry-over from other donors' samples.

J is TRBJ2-3 and V is TRBV5-4; TCRdb's assignment of TRBD2 cannot be checked, as there is no DNA. The CDR3 contains 17 residues. Looked up from germline, CDR1 is SGHNT and CDR2 is YYREEE (reference sequence). This CDR3 is CASSSDGTSGRSNTQYF.

This sequence joins TRBV14 and TRBJ1-2. There are 13 residues in the CDR3. Germline lookup yields CDR1 SGHDN and CDR2 FVKESK. The CDR3 here is CASSQARNYGYTF.

This chain joins TRBV15 and TRBJ2-1; TCRdb's assignment of TRBD2 cannot be checked, as there is no DNA. Germline assignment: CDR1 LNHNV and CDR2 YYDKDF (reference sequence). This CDR3 has 17 residues. The CDR3 loop is CATSRGTRTSVYNEQFF.

The J gene is TRBJ2-1, the V gene TRBV28; the D call of TRBD2 rests on TCRdb alone, since no DNA is present to check it. Germline CDR1 and CDR2: MDHEN and SYDVKM. The CDR3 loop spans 15 amino acids. CDR3 residues: CASWGWGSGSDEQFF.

The chain combines TRBV12-3 or TRBV12-4 with TRBJ2-7; TCRdb picks TRBD1, but there is no DNA to check that call. The CDR3 extends over 13 amino acids. This CDR3 is CASTSTGSEEQYF.

This chain joins TRBV25-1 and TRBJ1-5; no DNA is available, so the TRBD1 call from TCRdb remains unchecked. From germline, CDR1 is MGHDK and CDR2 SYGVNS. The CDR3 sequence is 14 residues long. The CDR3 loop is CASSVGLINQPQHF. Complete variable domain (other parts from reference TRBV25-1 and TRBJ1-5): EADIYQTPRYLVIGTGKKITLECSQTMGHDKMYWYQQDPGMELHLIHYSYGVNSTEKGDLSSESTVSRIRTEHFPLTLESARPSHTSQYLCASSVGLINQPQHFGDGTRLSIL.

The CDR3 spells CASSPYRGGYTF. The chain has TRBV28 and TRBJ1-2; checking the TCRdb D call of TRBD1 is not possible without DNA. The CDR3 consists of 12 residues. Germline assignment: CDR1 MDHEN and CDR2 SYDVKM.

The chain recombines TRBV4-3 with TRBJ2-1; with no DNA, the TCRdb D assignment of TRBD1 cannot be verified. The germline CDR1 and CDR2 sequences are LGHNA and YSLEER. The CDR3 extends over 15 amino acids. Here the CDR3 reads CASSRGESSYNEQFF.

The chain combines TRBV5-1 with TRBJ2-7; TCRdb selects TRBD2, and the lack of DNA leaves this call unchecked. This CDR3 spans 12 amino acids. From germline, CDR1 is SGHRS and CDR2 YFSETQ. CDR3 in amino acids: CASSWEAGEQYF.

This chain joins TRBV29-1 and TRBJ2-7. This CDR3 has 12 residues. Germline V CDR1 and CDR2: SQVTM, ANQGSEA. The CDR3 loop is CSVDVNAYEQYF.

The chain links TRBV13 to TRBJ2-7; TCRdb names TRBD2, which stays unverified in the absence of DNA. CDR1 and CDR2 (germline): PRHDT, FYEKMQ (reference sequence). The CDR3 totals 12 residues. The CDR3 is CASSSGRPEQYF.

The chain links TRBV29-1 to TRBJ1-6; TCRdb calls TRBD1, which cannot be checked without DNA. CDR1 and CDR2 (germline): SQVTM, ANQGSEA. The CDR3 is 13 amino acids. Here the CDR3 reads CSVGDREGSPLHF.

The chain combines TRBV5-4 with TRBJ2-1; TCRdb designates TRBD2, a call that cannot be tested without DNA. The germline V gene has CDR1 SGHNT and CDR2 YYREEE (reference sequence). The CDR3 covers 15 residues. The CDR3 loop reads CASSLVAGGLSEQFF. Drawing the rest from reference TRBV5-4 and TRBJ2-1, the complete variable domain is ETGVTQSPTHLIKTRGQQVTLRCSSQSGHNTVSWYQQALGQGPQFIFQYYREEENGRGNFPPRFSGLQFPNYSSELNVNALELDDSALYLCASSLVAGGLSEQFFGPGTRLTVL.

The CDR3 is CASSPWPYKFAQQYF. The chain is built from TRBV12-3 or TRBV12-4 and TRBJ2-7; the D gene TCRdb calls, TRBD2, cannot be checked with no DNA. This CDR3 has 15 amino acids.

The chain recombines TRBV20-1 with TRBJ2-1; there is no DNA to check the TCRdb D call of TRBD1. This CDR3 has 12 residues. Germline assignment: CDR1 DFQATT and CDR2 SNEGSKA (reference sequence). This CDR3 is CSAPGFYNEQFF.

The rearrangement joins TRBV28 to TRBJ2-2; TCRdb picks TRBD1, but there is no DNA to check that call. The CDR3 loop spans 16 amino acids. Germline assignment: CDR1 MDHEN and CDR2 SYDVKM. The CDR3 sequence: CASSLGTVTNTGELFF.

The J gene is TRBJ2-5, the V gene TRBV27; TCRdb outputs TRBD1, but without DNA this stays unchecked. This CDR3 is 16 amino acids long. Germline values: CDR1 MNHEY, CDR2 SMNVEV (reference sequence). CDR3 sequence reads: CASSLLATGGAETQYF.

The chain uses TRBV28 and TRBJ2-1; TCRdb lists TRBD2, though no DNA is available to test this call. The CDR3 has 17 amino acids. Germline lookup yields CDR1 MDHEN and CDR2 SYDVKM. The CDR3 is CASSFGGRGLEDNEQFF.

The chain couples TRBV7-3 to TRBJ2-7; TCRdb calls TRBD1, which cannot be checked without DNA. This CDR3 comprises 16 residues. CDR1 and CDR2 (germline): SGHTA, FQGTGA. This chain's CDR3 is CASSPGQGLSSYEQYF.

J is TRBJ2-7 and V is TRBV12-3 or TRBV12-4; TCRdb gives TRBD2 as the D gene, but with no DNA this cannot be confirmed. CDR3 length: 16 amino acids. The CDR3 spells CASRTSGGINSYEQYF.

This chain links TRBV12-3 or TRBV12-4 with TRBJ2-5; without DNA, the TCRdb call of TRBD1 cannot be checked. This CDR3 is 15 amino acids long. The CDR3: CASSEKGDGKETQYF.

V is TRBV5-1 and J is TRBJ1-1; the D gene TCRdb calls, TRBD1, cannot be checked with no DNA. Germline CDR1 and CDR2: SGHRS and YFSETQ. This CDR3 is built from 11 residues. The CDR3 region is CASGGDTEAFF.

The chain joins TRBV12-3 or TRBV12-4 to TRBJ1-1; the D call of TRBD1 rests on TCRdb alone, since no DNA is present to check it. CDR3 length: 17 amino acids. This CDR3 is CASSSYDREGRNTEAFF.

V is TRBV6-6 and J is TRBJ2-1; TCRdb's D call, TRBD1, is unchecked because there is no DNA. Germline V gives CDR1 MNHNY, CDR2 SVGAGI (reference sequence). The CDR3 is made up of 14 amino acids. CDR3 loop: CASTPRDSLNEQFF.

The chain has TRBV18 and TRBJ1-2. Germline V gene sequence: CDR1 KGHSH, CDR2 LQKENI. This CDR3 contains 15 residues. CDR3 residues: CASSPPNSATDGYTF. Filled out from reference TRBV18 and TRBJ1-2, the complete variable domain reads NAGVMQNPRHLVRRRGQEARLRCSPMKGHSHVYWYRQLPEEGLKFMVYLQKENIIDESGMPKERFSAEFPKEGPSILRIQQVVRGDSAAYFCASSPPNSATDGYTFGSGTRLTVV.

The J gene is TRBJ2-5, the V gene TRBV11-2. Germline V gene data show CDR1 as SGHAT and CDR2 as FQNNGV. This CDR3 is built from 15 residues. The chain's CDR3 is CASSLARGNQETQYF.

V gene TRBV4-2 combines with J gene TRBJ1-1. The CDR3 extends over 13 amino acids. Germline V gene lookup returns CDR1 LGHNA and CDR2 YNFKEQ. CDR3 protein: CASRRWEDTEAFF.

This chain links TRBV12-3 or TRBV12-4 with TRBJ2-1. The CDR3 spans 12 residues. The CDR3 sequence is CASSQTENEQFF.

The chain uses TRBV20-1 and TRBJ1-1; TCRdb gives TRBD1 as the D gene, but with no DNA this cannot be confirmed. The V gene's germline CDR1 is DFQATT and CDR2 SNEGSKA (reference sequence). The CDR3 is 14 amino acids. This CDR3 reads CSASSAGVNTEAFF.

J is TRBJ2-1 and V is TRBV5-1; lacking DNA, the TRBD2 call made by TCRdb goes unchecked. CDR1 and CDR2 (germline): SGHRS, YFSETQ. The CDR3 consists of 15 residues. This chain's CDR3 is CASTGPQSGYNEQFF.